The 17 T cell receptor beta chains listed next were all sequenced from one sample in a study of cytomegalovirus exposure and HLA in healthy donors (dated by TCRdb to 2015 to 2018). Library generation was performed with the immunoSEQ multiplex PCR assay. In TCRdb, the immuneACCESS table is reduced to in-frame sequences with V and J assigned. These tables do not hold every clone; where another copy was compared, an unresolved V gene accounts for under half, and the others remain unexplained. Counted in this sample were 260,000 or so clones; around nine tenths of them appeared once. 2.5% to 3% of the sample goes to the ten largest clones. Sequencing used PBMCs. The receptors here all came from a young man in good health and CMV-seronegative.

V gene TRBV19 combines with J gene TRBJ1-4, with D perhaps matching TRBD1 (6 bases). The germline V gene encodes CDR1 LNHDA and CDR2 SQIVND (reference sequence). The CDR3 runs 14 residues. The V and J ends lost 4 bases and 6 bases respectively, with 12 bases between them. Here the CDR3 reads CASSTRGSDEKLFF. The CDR3 nucleotides read TGTGCCAGTAGTACGAGGGGGTCCGATGAAAAACTGTTTTTT.

The chain is built from TRBV5-1 and TRBJ2-5; maybe TRBD1 (6 bases). CDR1 is SGHRS, CDR2 YFSETQ, per germline. CDR3 length: 14 amino acids. V was cut by 4 bases and J by 1 base, with 11 bases left in between. This CDR3 is CASSSHRVQETQYF. CDR3 in DNA: TGCGCCAGCAGCAGCCACAGGGTCCAAGAGACCCAGTACTTC.

The CDR3 region is CASSKSWRSQALNYGYTF. CDR3 bases: TGTGCCAGCAGCAAATCATGGCGGTCCCAAGCCTTAAACTATGGCTACACCTTC. This chain links TRBV21-1 with TRBJ1-2. TRBV21-1 is a pseudogene. CDR3 length: 18 residues.

The chain combines TRBV4-3 with TRBJ2-7, with 7 bases aligning to TRBD2. This CDR3 comprises 15 residues. Germline CDR1 LGHNA, CDR2 YSLEER. V was pared by 0 bases and J by 7 bases, with 9 bases of the junction left unmatched. CDR3 protein: CASSQDRAGEYEQYF. Here the CDR3 DNA reads TGCGCCAGCAGCCAAGATCGCGCGGGAGAGTATGAGCAGTACTTC.

This chain connects TRBV18 to TRBJ1-1, with unresolved D. Germline V gene sequence: CDR1 KGHSH, CDR2 LQKENI. The length of the CDR3 is 14 residues. V lost 4 bases and J lost 4, with 13 bases in between. The CDR3 reads CASSLRTEGTEAFF. The DNA of the CDR3 is TGTGCCAGCTCACTACGGACTGAGGGCACTGAAGCTTTCTTT.

The V call is TRBV10-2, the J call TRBJ2-7; D possibly corresponds to TRBD1 (6 bases). Per the germline V gene, CDR1 is WSHSY and CDR2 is SAAADI. The CDR3 length is 14 residues. V lost 3 bases and J lost 3, with 12 bases in between. CDR3 protein: CASSEGTYYYEQYF. The CDR3 DNA reads as TGCGCCAGCAGTGAAGGGACATACTACTACGAGCAGTACTTC.

This clone has just one count. The chain is built from TRBV15 and TRBJ2-7; a possible D gene is TRBD1 (6 bases). CDR1 and CDR2 (germline): LNHNV, YYDKDF (reference sequence). Between the trimmed V and J ends, which lost 3 bases and 4 bases, there was a span of 10 bases. The CDR3 totals 13 residues. The DNA of the CDR3 is TGTGCCACCAGCAGGTACCAGGGGTACGAGCAGTACTTC. Amino acid sequence: CATSRYQGYEQYF.

The gene calls are TRBV19 and TRBJ2-3, with 10 positions matching TRBD2. The germline V gene has CDR1 LNHDA and CDR2 SQIVND (reference sequence). The trim removed 7 bases at V and 4 bases at J, leaving 8 bases unmatched. The CDR3 contains 15 residues. The CDR3 bases are TGTGCCAGTAAAATAAGCGGGAGGGCCCCAGATACGCAGTATTTT. Translated, it gives CASKISGRAPDTQYF.

This chain uses TRBV7-2 with TRBJ2-1; a weak D match, TRBD1 (5 bases). The CDR3 covers 14 residues. Germline V CDR1 and CDR2: SGHTA, FQGNSA. V was clipped by 5 bases and J by 6 bases, with 14 bases between them. CDR3 loop: CASSRSREGNEQFF. DNA for the CDR3: TGTGCCAGCAGCCGGTCCAGGGAAGGCAATGAGCAGTTCTTC.

This clone was found once. V and J are TRBV11-3 and TRBJ2-5; D is ambiguous. V lost 1 base and J 5 bases, leaving 8 bases between the germline ends. The CDR3 has 13 amino acids. Germline V gene lookup returns CDR1 SGHNT and CDR2 YENEEA. For the CDR3, the DNA is TGTGCCAGCAGCTTAGGATCGGTTGAGACCCAGTACTTC. Protein sequence: CASSLGSVETQYF.

Note on this clone: Sequence at one end of the junction differs from germline and may be a read error. The chain combines TRBV2 with TRBJ2-1; D uncertain. The V gene's germline CDR1 is SNHLY and CDR2 FYNNEI. The CDR3 extends over 12 amino acids. CDR3 region: CAGRSTYNEQFF. CDR3 bases: TGTGCCGGCAGATCTACCTACAATGAGCAGTTCTTC.

This chain links TRBV28 with TRBJ1-5; D is possibly TRBD1 (5 bases). From germline, CDR1 is MDHEN and CDR2 SYDVKM. The CDR3 extends over 17 amino acids. V lost 5 bases and J 4 bases, leaving 21 bases between the germline ends. The CDR3 is CASSLLGLGGLNQPQHF. The CDR3, as DNA: TGTGCCAGCAGTCTTTTAGGTTTGGGGGGACTGAATCAGCCCCAGCATTTT. The whole variable domain, filled in from reference TRBV28 and TRBJ1-5, reads DVKVTQSSRYLVKRTGEKVFLECVQDMDHENMFWYRQDPGLGLRLIYFSYDVKMKEKGDIPEGYSVSREKKERFSLILESASTNQTSMYLCASSLLGLGGLNQPQHFGDGTRLSIL.

J is TRBJ1-2 and V is TRBV19; D not resolved. Germline-derived CDR1 and CDR2 are LNHDA and SQIVND (reference sequence). CDR3 length: 12 amino acids. The V gene lost 5 bases and the J gene lost 4 bases, with 8 bases spanning the gap. CDR3 sequence reads: CASSSRGYGYTF. As DNA, the CDR3 is TGTGCCAGTAGTTCTCGGGGCTATGGCTACACCTTC.

The gene calls are TRBV5-1 and TRBJ2-3; 8 nucleotides line up with TRBD2. Germline assignment: CDR1 SGHRS and CDR2 YFSETQ. Trimming at V came to 0 bases and at J to 0 bases, leaving 15 bases not matched to a gene. The CDR3 contains 20 residues. CDR3 nucleotide sequence: TGCGCCAGCAGCTTGGTAACAACTAGCGGAATTAACCCTAGCACAGATACGCAGTATTTT. Translated: CASSLVTTSGINPSTDTQYF.

The genes are TRBV10-3 and TRBJ1-2, with 8 positions matching TRBD1. V dropped 6 bases and J dropped 2; count of bases not matched to a gene: 5. CDR3 size: 14 residues. Germline-derived CDR1 and CDR2 are ENHRY and SYGVKD. The DNA of the CDR3 is TGTGCCATCAGAACCCAGGGGGCAAACTATGGCTACACCTTC. Amino acids: CAIRTQGANYGYTF.

V gene TRBV18 combines with J gene TRBJ2-7; 7 nucleotides line up with TRBD1. Germline V gene sequence: CDR1 KGHSH, CDR2 LQKENI. CDR3 size: 14 residues. The trim removed 3 bases at V and 2 bases at J, leaving 4 bases unmatched. The CDR3 spells CASSPEQGTYEQYF. CDR3 nucleotide sequence: TGTGCCAGCTCACCCGAACAGGGGACCTACGAGCAGTACTTC.

This clone has more than one count but fewer than ten. V is TRBV18 and J is TRBJ1-1; 9 bases match TRBD1. Germline V lookup: CDR1 KGHSH, CDR2 LQKENI. The CDR3 consists of 14 residues. Trimming at V came to 4 bases and at J to 4 bases, leaving 4 bases not matched to a gene. CDR3: CASSQGQGGTEAFF. CDR3 in DNA: TGTGCCAGCTCACAGGGACAGGGAGGCACTGAAGCTTTCTTT. The variable domain in full, completed from reference TRBV18 and TRBJ1-1, reads NAGVMQNPRHLVRRRGQEARLRCSPMKGHSHVYWYRQLPEEGLKFMVYLQKENIIDESGMPKERFSAEFPKEGPSILRIQQVVRGDSAAYFCASSQGQGGTEAFFGQGTRLTVV.